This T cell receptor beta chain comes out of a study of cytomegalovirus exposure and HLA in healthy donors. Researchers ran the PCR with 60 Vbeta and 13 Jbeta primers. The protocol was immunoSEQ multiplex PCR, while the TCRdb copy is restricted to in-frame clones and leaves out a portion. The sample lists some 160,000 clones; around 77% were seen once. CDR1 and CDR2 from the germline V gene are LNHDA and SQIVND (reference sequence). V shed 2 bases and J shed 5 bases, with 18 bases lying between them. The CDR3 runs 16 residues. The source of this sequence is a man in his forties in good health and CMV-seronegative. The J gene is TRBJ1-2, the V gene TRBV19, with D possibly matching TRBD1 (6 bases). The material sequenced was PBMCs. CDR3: CASSISPSPGAYGYTF. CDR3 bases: TGTGCCAGTAGTATAAGCCCCTCCCCAGGGGCATATGGCTACACCTTC.